The rows below give T cell receptor beta chains drawn from one sample of a study of blood T cell repertoires in COVID-19. The method was immunoSEQ multiplex PCR; TCRdb's version includes in-frame clones alone and lacks a portion of them. The sample has roughly 58,000 clones, approximately 84% seen once. Sequenced sample: peripheral blood. These receptor sequences come from a man between 65 and 85 years old with active COVID-19. Each CDR3 is given with its conserved first and last residue. The D gene is left open where the match is weak. Rows give clone size only sometimes, using once, few, many, or a class for an expanded clone.

clone_size	v_call	j_call	d_call	cdr3_nt	cdr3_aa
.	TRBV10-3	TRBJ1-5	TRBD1	TGTGCCATCAGCCCTGGGACAGGGCCCCTTACGGATCAGCCCCAGCATTTT	CAISPGTGPLTDQPQHF
.	TRBV7-2	TRBJ2-1	.	TGTGCCAGCAGCTCACAGACAGATAATGAGCAGTTCTTC	CASSSQTDNEQFF
once	TRBV7-2	TRBJ1-3	.	TGTGCCAGCAGCCTCGCTTCAGGGGCTGGAAACACCATATATTTT	CASSLASGAGNTIYF
once	TRBV12-5	TRBJ1-2	.	TGTGCTAGTGGTTTGATGGGCAGGGCGACTTATGGCTACACCTTC	CASGLMGRATYGYTF
.	TRBV7-3	TRBJ2-1	TRBD1	TGTGCCAGCAGCTTGGGCAGGGGGAGCGATGAGCAGTTCTTC	CASSLGRGSDEQFF
.	TRBV6-2/TRBV6-3	TRBJ2-6	TRBD1	TGTGCCAGCAGTAGACAGGGGGCGCCGGGGGCCAACGTCCTGACTTTC	CASSRQGAPGANVLTF
once	TRBV5-6	TRBJ2-7	.	TGTGCCAGCAGCTTGAGTGACAGCCCCTACGAGCAGTACTTC	CASSLSDSPYEQYF
.	TRBV7-9	TRBJ2-3	.	TGTGCCAGCAGCCCAACATTCACAGATACGCAGTATTTT	CASSPTFTDTQYF
.	TRBV12-3/TRBV12-4	TRBJ2-5	.	TGTGCCAGCGGACAGAGTATAGAGACCCAGTACTTC	CASGQSIETQYF
.	TRBV14	TRBJ2-5	TRBD1	TGTGCCAGCAGTCCCCTGACAGGGGGCAAAGAGACCCAGTACTTC	CASSPLTGGKETQYF
.	TRBV4-3	TRBJ2-5	.	TGCGCCAGCAGCCAATCACAGCAAGAGACCCAGTACTTC	CASSQSQQETQYF
.	TRBV29-1	TRBJ2-6	TRBD1	TGCAGCGTGGGACAGGGGAACGCTGGGGCCAACGTCCTGACTTTC	CSVGQGNAGANVLTF
.	TRBV7-9	TRBJ2-4	TRBD2	TGTGCCAGCAGCCCCGTGGCGGGGGGTAACATTCAGTACTTC	CASSPVAGGNIQYF
.	TRBV9	TRBJ2-3	TRBD1	TGTGCCAGCAGCGTAGAGGGGGCTGGCACAGATACGCAGTATTTT	CASSVEGAGTDTQYF
.	TRBV19	TRBJ2-5	.	TGTGCCAGTAGTCGGGGGATGAGAATAGCGGTAGGAGGAGAGACCCAGTACTTC	CASSRGMRIAVGGETQYF
.	TRBV19	TRBJ2-1	TRBD1	TGTGCCAGTAGTGAATCCGGGACAGGCCTTTACAATGAGCAGTTCTTC	CASSESGTGLYNEQFF